This T cell receptor beta chain is from a study of blood T cell repertoires in COVID-19. In the study overall: The samples span acute and convalescent COVID-19 from the United States, Italy and Spain.

The protocol was immunoSEQ multiplex PCR, while the TCRdb copy is restricted to in-frame clones and leaves out a portion. The sample consists of some 220,000 clones, around 83% of them appearing once. CDR3 size: 13 residues. In germline, CDR1 is KGHSH, CDR2 LQKENI. V lost 2 bases and J lost 3, with 7 bases in between. The gene calls are TRBV18 and TRBJ1-1, with unresolved D. The material sequenced was peripheral blood. The source is a woman aged 70 to 79 with COVID-19, enrolled during active disease. The CDR3 here is CASSPYRDTEAFF. The CDR3 coding sequence is TGTGCCAGCTCACCATACCGAGACACTGAAGCTTTCTTT.